The 21 T cell receptor beta chains reported below all come from one sample, sequenced in a study of T cells in Graves' hyperthyroidism and ophthalmopathy. Amplification of TCR beta CDR3 regions used RNA as the template. In the first-round RT-PCR of the TCR CDR3, the HTBI primer set was used. TCRdb passed the multiplex PCR reads through MiXCR, listing each CDR3 protein once. The repertoire holds 560,000 or so distinct CDR3 sequences, with roughly 46% as singletons. Sequencing was carried out using peripheral blood or thyroid tissue (not recorded which). The receptor set was obtained from a woman under 30 with Graves' hyperthyroidism.

This clonotype was seen a few times. The chain couples TRBV9 to TRBJ2-7, with D uncertain. CDR3 length: 14 residues. V shed 4 bases and J shed 6 bases, with 17 bases lying between them. Germline CDR1 and CDR2: SGDLS and YYNGEE. DNA of the CDR3: TGTGCCAGCAGCCATCGACACCCAGGTTCCGAGCAGTACTTC. It is translated as CASSHRHPGSEQYF.

For this clonotype: At one of its ends the junction is not consistent with the germline gene, which may arise from a read error. The chain links TRBV10-3 to TRBJ1-1, with D hard to call. CDR3 length equals 14 residues. Germline loops: CDR1 ENHRY, CDR2 SYGVKD. CDR3 sequence reads: CASSSGRIVTEAFF. For the CDR3, the DNA is TGTGCCAGCAGTTCCGGGAGAATTGTTACTGAAGCTTTCTTT.

The gene calls are TRBV20-1 and TRBJ2-2; 8 nucleotides align to TRBD1. Germline loops: CDR1 DFQATT, CDR2 SNEGSKA (reference sequence). Germline trimming cut 3 bases from V and 9 bases from J; bases unmatched to any gene: 9. The CDR3 totals 14 residues. Here the CDR3 reads CSASMAGGVRELFF. CDR3 in DNA: TGCAGTGCTAGTATGGCAGGGGGCGTCAGGGAGCTGTTTTTT.

The V call is TRBV7-2, the J call TRBJ2-7, with 7 bases aligning to TRBD2. The CDR3 is made up of 15 amino acids. Germline V lookup: CDR1 SGHTA, CDR2 FQGNSA. With 1 base clipped from V and 10 bases from J, the junction kept 13 bases outside the gene matches. CDR3 loop: CASSLDQREVSVQYF. The CDR3 nucleotides are TGTGCCAGCAGCTTAGATCAGCGGGAAGTCTCGGTCCAGTACTTC.

This clonotype was detected many times. The chain is built from TRBV2 and TRBJ1-6; TRBD1 matches at 7 bases. CDR1 SNHLY and CDR2 FYNNEI come from the germline V gene. With V trimmed by 4 bases and J by 7 bases, 4 bases remained unmatched. The length of the CDR3 is 14 residues. DNA of the CDR3: TGTGCCAGCAGTGGAGGGGGCGGCAATTCACCCCTCCACTTT. As protein: CASSGGGGNSPLHF.

This clonotype was observed many times. V gene TRBV7-6 combines with J gene TRBJ2-5, with D unresolved. V gave up 3 bases and J gave up 2 bases, with 13 bases separating them. The V gene's germline CDR1 is SGHVS and CDR2 FNYEAQ. This CDR3 is built from 15 residues. The CDR3 spells CASSLGYRTQETQYF. The DNA for the CDR3 is TGTGCCAGCAGCTTGGGCTACCGAACTCAAGAGACCCAGTACTTC.

This clonotype has just a few counts. The V gene is TRBV7-6, the J gene TRBJ2-7; 7 nucleotides align to TRBD1. CDR3 length: 14 amino acids. Germline CDR1 is SGHVS and CDR2 is FNYEAQ. The V gene end was trimmed by 5 bases and the J gene end by 6 bases; junction bases not matched to a gene: 10. The CDR3 DNA reads TGTGCCAGCAGCCAACCGGGACAGAGTGGCGAGCAGTACTTC. Translated, it gives CASSQPGQSGEQYF.

The genes are TRBV10-3 and TRBJ2-5; D gene unclear. CDR1 and CDR2 (germline): ENHRY, SYGVKD. Between the trimmed V and J ends, which lost 10 bases and 3 bases, there was a span of 15 bases. CDR3 length: 13 amino acids. CDR3 region: CASENPRKETQYF. In nucleotides, the CDR3 is TGTGCCAGCGAGAACCCAAGGAAAGAGACCCAGTACTTC.

A few counts support this clonotype. The rearrangement joins TRBV30 to TRBJ1-1; D is unclear. This CDR3 region has 15 residues. Germline loops: CDR1 GTSNPN, CDR2 SVGIG (reference sequence). Trimming stripped 0 bases from V and 1 base from J, with 12 bases between. CDR3 coding DNA: TGTGCCTGGAGTGTAAGGAGTCGCAGGAACACTGAAGCTTTCTTT. The encoded protein is CAWSVRSRRNTEAFF.

This clonotype was seen a few times. This chain uses TRBV20-1 with TRBJ2-5, with 8 bases identical to TRBD1. CDR3 length: 15 residues. J gave up 0 bases and V 2 bases, and 5 bases lay outside the gene matches. CDR1 is DFQATT, CDR2 SNEGSKA, per germline (reference sequence). The CDR3, as DNA: TGCAGTGCTAGACCCAGGGACAGGTACCAAGAGACCCAGTACTTC. This encodes CSARPRDRYQETQYF.

V is TRBV9 and J is TRBJ1-3, with D unclear. The CDR3 sequence is 17 residues long. Germline-derived CDR1 and CDR2 are SGDLS and YYNGEE. Trimming pared 3 bases from V and 0 bases from J, leaving 16 bases between. The CDR3 DNA sequence: TGTGCCAGCAGCGCCGGTTCAGGCGGGCCCTCTGGAAACACCATATATTTT. Protein sequence: CASSAGSGGPSGNTIYF.

The genes are TRBV20-1 and TRBJ1-1; maybe TRBD1 (6 bases). Trimming pared 1 base from V and 3 bases from J, leaving 9 bases between. CDR3 length: 13 amino acids. CDR1 is DFQATT and CDR2 is SNEGSKA in the germline V gene (reference sequence). The CDR3 nucleotides are TGCAGTGCTAGAGGCAAGGGGGACACTGAAGCTTTCTTT. Translation: CSARGKGDTEAFF.

This rearrangement joins TRBV10-3 to TRBJ1-5; no clear D. CDR1 and CDR2 (germline): ENHRY, SYGVKD. Trimming pared 6 bases from V and 9 bases from J, leaving 27 bases between. The CDR3 sequence is 17 residues long. The CDR3 reads CAISGEAARCEWGPQHF. Here the CDR3 DNA reads TGTGCCATCAGCGGGGAGGCGGCACGCTGCGAATGGGGGCCCCAGCATTTT.

A remark on this clonotype: At one boundary the junction diverges from the germline segment, which might be a read error. The genes are TRBV7-7 and TRBJ1-1; D gene unclear. Per germline, CDR1 SSHAT and CDR2 FNYEAQ (reference sequence). This CDR3 comprises 13 residues. CDR3 DNA: TGCGCCAGCAGCCAAGAGCTTGTCACTGAAGCTTTCTTT. Translating gives CASSQELVTEAFF.

This clonotype has just one count. This chain connects TRBV2 to TRBJ1-1, with D possibly being TRBD1 (5 bases). The germline V gene encodes CDR1 SNHLY and CDR2 FYNNEI. The CDR3 is 16 residues long. V shed 7 bases and J shed 4 bases, with 22 bases lying between them. For the CDR3, the DNA is TGTGCCAGCAAAAATCAGGGATATGGCTCTCGCACTGAAGCTTTCTTT. As protein: CASKNQGYGSRTEAFF. Variable domain in full (rest from reference TRBV2 and TRBJ1-1): EPEVTQTPSHQVTQMGQEVILRCVPISNHLYFYWYRQILGQKVEFLVSFYNNEISEKSEIFDDQFSVERPDGSNFTLKIRSTKLEDSAMYFCASKNQGYGSRTEAFFGQGTRLTVV.

This chain uses TRBV7-2 with TRBJ1-3; weak D call: TRBD1 (5 bases). The CDR3 consists of 15 residues. The germline CDR1 and CDR2 sequences are SGHTA and FQGNSA. V dropped 5 bases and J dropped 2 bases, with 13 bases sitting between them. The CDR3 nucleotides read TGTGCCAGCAGCCGATCAGGGAGCCCTGGAAACACCATATATTTT. This encodes CASSRSGSPGNTIYF.

Only a few counts were recorded for this clonotype. The chain employs TRBV9 and TRBJ2-7; 7 nucleotides align to TRBD1. In germline, CDR1 is SGDLS, CDR2 YYNGEE. This CDR3 contains 14 residues. Trimming at V came to 1 base and at J to 3 bases, leaving 4 bases not matched to a gene. The CDR3 nucleotides are TGTGCCAGCAGCGTAAATTCAGGGGGCTACGAGCAGTACTTC. It specifies CASSVNSGGYEQYF.

The table lists this clonotype with many counts. This chain uses TRBV2 with TRBJ1-6; D is uncertain. Per the germline V gene, CDR1 is SNHLY and CDR2 is FYNNEI. The CDR3 loop spans 13 amino acids. The V end was cut by 11 bases, the J end by 5 bases, with 13 bases between. The CDR3 reads CAGNRDHNSPLHF. The CDR3 nucleotides are TGTGCCGGCAACCGGGATCATAATTCACCCCTCCACTTT.

V and J are TRBV7-3 and TRBJ1-1, with TRBD1 identical over 10 bases. The CDR3 is 14 amino acids. The germline V gene encodes CDR1 SGHTA and CDR2 FQGTGA. The V segment lost 4 bases and the J segment 5 bases; nucleotides outside the gene matches: 4. Written as DNA, the CDR3 is TGTGCCAGCAGCTCCGGACAGGGGGAGACTGAAGCTTTCTTT. This codes for CASSSGQGETEAFF.

This clonotype was picked up a small number of times. This sequence joins TRBV12-5 and TRBJ1-5, with TRBD1 as a possible D gene (6 bases). Germline CDR1 reads LGHNT; CDR2 reads FRNRAP. The CDR3 has 18 amino acids. With 2 bases removed from V and 2 bases from J, the gap between germline ends came to 19 bases. CDR3 DNA: TGTGCTAGTGGTTTGAGGGACATCATACCGGTGGGCAATCAGCCCCAGCATTTT. Translating it yields CASGLRDIIPVGNQPQHF.

The chain carries TRBV4-3 and TRBJ2-7, with a possible D match to TRBD2 (6 bases). This CDR3 is 15 amino acids long. The V gene's germline CDR1 is LGHNA and CDR2 YSLEER. Trimming took 4 bases from V and 0 from J, leaving 13 bases between them. CDR3 sequence (DNA): TGCGCCAGCAGCCCCGGGACTCCTCGCTCCTACGAGCAGTACTTC. This codes for CASSPGTPRSYEQYF.